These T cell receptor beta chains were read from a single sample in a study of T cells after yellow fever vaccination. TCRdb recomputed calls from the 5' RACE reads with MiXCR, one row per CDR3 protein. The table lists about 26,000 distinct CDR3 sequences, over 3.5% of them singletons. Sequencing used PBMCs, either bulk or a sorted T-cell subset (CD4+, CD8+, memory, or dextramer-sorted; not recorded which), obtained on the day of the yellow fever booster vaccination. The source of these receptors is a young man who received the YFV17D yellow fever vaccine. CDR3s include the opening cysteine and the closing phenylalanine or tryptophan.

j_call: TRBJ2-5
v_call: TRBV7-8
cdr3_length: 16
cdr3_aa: CASSLRLAGTQETQYF

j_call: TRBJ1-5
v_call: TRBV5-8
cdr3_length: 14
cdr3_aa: CASSLGDRVQPQHF

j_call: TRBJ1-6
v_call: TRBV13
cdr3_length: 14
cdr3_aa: CASSSRIYNSPLHF

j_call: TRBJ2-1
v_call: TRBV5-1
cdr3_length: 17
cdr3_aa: CASSSGLAGGAYNEQFF

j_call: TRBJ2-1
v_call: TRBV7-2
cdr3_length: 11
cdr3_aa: CASSGTIEQFF

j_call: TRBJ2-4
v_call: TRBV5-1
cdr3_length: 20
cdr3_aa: CASSWDRDRGPSLAKNIQYF

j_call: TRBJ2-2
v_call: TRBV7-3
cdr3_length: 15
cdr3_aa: CASSRTPLNTGELFF

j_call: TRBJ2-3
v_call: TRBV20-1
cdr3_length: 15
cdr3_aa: CSASSLSWSTDTQYF

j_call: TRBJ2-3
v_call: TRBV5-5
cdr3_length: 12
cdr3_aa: CASSLSTDTQYF

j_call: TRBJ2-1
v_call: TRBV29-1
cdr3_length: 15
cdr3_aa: CSVTSLGRGMDEQFF

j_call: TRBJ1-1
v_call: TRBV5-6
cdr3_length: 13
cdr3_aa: CASSFQQRTEAFF

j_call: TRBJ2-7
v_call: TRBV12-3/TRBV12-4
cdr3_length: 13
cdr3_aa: CASNTGTGVEQYF

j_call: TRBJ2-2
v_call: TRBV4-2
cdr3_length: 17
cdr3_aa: CASSQVLAGGNTGELFF

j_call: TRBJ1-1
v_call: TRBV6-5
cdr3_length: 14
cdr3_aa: CASRIGPANTEAFF

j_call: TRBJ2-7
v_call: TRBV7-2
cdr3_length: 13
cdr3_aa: CASSPLTGFEQYF

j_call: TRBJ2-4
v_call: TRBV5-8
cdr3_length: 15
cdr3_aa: CASSFQGVAKNIQYF

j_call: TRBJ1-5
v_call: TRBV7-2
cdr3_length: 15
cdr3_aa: CASSTQGVSNQPQHF

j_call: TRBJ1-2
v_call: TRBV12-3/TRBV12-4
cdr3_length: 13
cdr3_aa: CASTFRPNYGYTF

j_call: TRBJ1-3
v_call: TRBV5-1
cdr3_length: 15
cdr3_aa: CASSPRTGSGNTIYF

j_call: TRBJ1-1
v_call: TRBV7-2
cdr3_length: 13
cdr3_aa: CASSLVVNTEAFF

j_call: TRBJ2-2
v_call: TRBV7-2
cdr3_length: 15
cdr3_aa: CASSIATGDTGELFF

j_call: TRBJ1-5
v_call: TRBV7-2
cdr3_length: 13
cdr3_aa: CASSLTGEQPQHF

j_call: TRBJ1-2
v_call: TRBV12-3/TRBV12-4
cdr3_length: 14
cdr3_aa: CASSLVGVSGGYTF

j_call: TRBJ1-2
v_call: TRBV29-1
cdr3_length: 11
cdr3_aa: CSVELGYGYTF

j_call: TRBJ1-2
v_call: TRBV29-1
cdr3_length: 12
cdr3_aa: CSVRQGVYGYTF

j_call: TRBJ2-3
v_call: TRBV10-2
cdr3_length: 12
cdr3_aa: CASSGEGDTQYF

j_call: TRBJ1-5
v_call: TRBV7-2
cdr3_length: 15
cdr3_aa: CASADRAHSNQPQHF

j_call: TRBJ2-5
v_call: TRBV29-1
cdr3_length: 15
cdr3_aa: CSVSPFGTYQETQYF

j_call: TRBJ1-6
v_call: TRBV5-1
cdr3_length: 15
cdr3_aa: CASSKNGANNSPLHF

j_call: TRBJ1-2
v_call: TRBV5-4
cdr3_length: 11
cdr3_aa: CASSLARRSTF

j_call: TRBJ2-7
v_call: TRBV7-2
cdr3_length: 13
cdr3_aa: CASSLFRRGEQYF

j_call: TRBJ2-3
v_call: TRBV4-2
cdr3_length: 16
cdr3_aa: CASSQDLAGGTDTQYF

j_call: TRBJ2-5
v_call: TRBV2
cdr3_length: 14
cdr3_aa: CASSSTGGQETQYF

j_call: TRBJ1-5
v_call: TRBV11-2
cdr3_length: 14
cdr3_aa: CASSVGTGGQPQHF

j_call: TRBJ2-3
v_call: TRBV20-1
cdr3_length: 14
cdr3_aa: CSARGGSFTDTQYF

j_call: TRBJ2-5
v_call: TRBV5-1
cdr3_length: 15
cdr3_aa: CASSPGTGGQETQYF

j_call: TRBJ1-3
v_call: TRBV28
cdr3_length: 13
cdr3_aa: CASTFSVGNTIYF

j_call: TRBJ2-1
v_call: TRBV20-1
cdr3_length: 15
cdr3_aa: CSVPTTSGGYNEQFF

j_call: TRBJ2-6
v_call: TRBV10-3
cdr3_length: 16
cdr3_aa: CAISGTGGAGANVLTF

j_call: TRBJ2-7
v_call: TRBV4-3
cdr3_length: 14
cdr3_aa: CASSRLDRSYEQYF

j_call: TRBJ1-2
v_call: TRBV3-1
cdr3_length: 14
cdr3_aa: CASSQETGRSGYTF

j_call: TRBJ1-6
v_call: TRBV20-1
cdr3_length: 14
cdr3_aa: CSAYRRGGNSPLHF

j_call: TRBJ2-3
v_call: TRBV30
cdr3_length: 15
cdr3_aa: CAWHRKGRGTDTQYF

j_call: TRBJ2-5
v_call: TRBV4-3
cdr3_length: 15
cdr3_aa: CASSHALGYQETQYF

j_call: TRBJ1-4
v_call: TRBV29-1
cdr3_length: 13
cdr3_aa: CSVRDSGGEKLFF

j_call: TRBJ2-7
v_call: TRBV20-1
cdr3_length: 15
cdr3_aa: CSATPIIGGIYEQYF

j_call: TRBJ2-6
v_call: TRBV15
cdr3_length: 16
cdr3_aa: CATSRARTSGANVLTF

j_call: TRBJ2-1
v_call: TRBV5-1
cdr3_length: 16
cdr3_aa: CASSLDGGIPYNEQFF

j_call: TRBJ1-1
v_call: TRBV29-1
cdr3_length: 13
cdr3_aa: CSVTTGQGTEAFF

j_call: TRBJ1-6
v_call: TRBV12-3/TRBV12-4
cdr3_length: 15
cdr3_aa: CASRPGSSYNSPLHF